The 5 T cell receptor beta chains reported below all come from one sample, sequenced in a study of T cells in Graves' hyperthyroidism and ophthalmopathy. Amplified regions were TCR beta CDR3 sequences from RNA transcripts. Researchers ran a first-round RT-PCR on the TCR CDR3 using the HTBI primer set. In TCRdb, the multiplex PCR reads were re-called with MiXCR into one record per CDR3 protein. The repertoire holds almost 350,000 distinct CDR3 sequences, with roughly 18% as singletons. Sequencing was carried out using blood. These TCRs come from a woman in her thirties or forties with Graves' ophthalmopathy.

This clonotype has a count of ten or more. The chain employs TRBV19 and TRBJ1-2, with unresolved D. Germline V gene data show CDR1 as LNHDA and CDR2 as SQIVND (reference sequence). The ends were cut back, 2 bases at V and 2 bases at J, with 12 bases in the middle. The CDR3 loop spans 15 amino acids. CDR3 bases: TGTGCCAGTAGTATACACACCGAGTCAAACTATGGCTACACCTTC. Residues: CASSIHTESNYGYTF.

Ten or more counts support this clonotype. The V and J genes are TRBV30 and TRBJ2-5, with D perhaps matching TRBD2 (5 bases). In germline, CDR1 is GTSNPN, CDR2 SVGIG (reference sequence). The CDR3 runs 13 residues. V lost 0 bases and J 3 bases, leaving 8 bases between the germline ends. The CDR3 spells CAWSVPGKETQYF. The CDR3 nucleotides read TGTGCCTGGAGTGTACCGGGAAAAGAGACCCAGTACTTC.

A note on this clonotype: At one end, the junction sequence differs from germline, possibly due to a read error. The genes are TRBV27 and TRBJ1-3; D is perhaps TRBD1 (5 bases). The CDR3 covers 12 residues. CDR1 and CDR2 (germline): MNHEY, SMNVEV (reference sequence). CDR3 region: CASIGAGNTIFF. Written as DNA, the CDR3 is TGTGCCAGCATAGGGGCGGGAAACACCATATTTTTT.

This clonotype was observed many times. In DNA form, the CDR3 reads TGTGCCAGCAAGGCGGAGGGGCGAGCCGGGGAGCTGTTTTTT. As protein: CASKAEGRAGELFF. The V gene is TRBV28, the J gene TRBJ2-2, with a tentative D call TRBD2 (6 bases). V lost 7 bases and J 6 bases, leaving 15 bases between the germline ends. The CDR3 runs 14 residues. Germline V lookup: CDR1 MDHEN, CDR2 SYDVKM.

The gene calls are TRBV30 and TRBJ1-1; 7 positions agree with TRBD1. Germline trimming cut 2 bases from V and 4 bases from J; bases unmatched to any gene: 10. The CDR3 totals 15 residues. Germline V lookup: CDR1 GTSNPN, CDR2 SVGIG (reference sequence). This CDR3 reads CAWSFRTGIVTEAFF. Here the CDR3 DNA reads TGTGCCTGGAGTTTCCGGACAGGAATCGTCACTGAAGCTTTCTTT.